These 17 T cell receptor beta chains were sequenced from one sample in a study of blood T cell repertoires in COVID-19. The protocol was immunoSEQ multiplex PCR, while the TCRdb copy is restricted to in-frame clones and leaves out a portion. Counted here are about 180,000 clones, roughly 83% occurring once; the ten biggest clones make up about 7%. Sequenced sample: peripheral blood. Source of these receptors: a woman aged 40 to 49 with COVID-19, enrolled during active disease.

The V and J genes are TRBV5-4 and TRBJ1-2; 10 nucleotides match TRBD1. This CDR3 has 14 residues. Germline loops: CDR1 SGHNT, CDR2 YYREEE (reference sequence). J lost 7 bases, V lost 4 bases, and 7 bases had no gene match. The CDR3 is CASSESGTGVGYTF. The CDR3 DNA sequence: TGTGCCAGCAGCGAAAGCGGGACAGGGGTTGGCTACACCTTC.

In regard to this clone: Germline is not matched at one junction end, which may reflect a read error. The chain links TRBV6-1 to TRBJ2-7; D possibly corresponds to TRBD2 (6 bases). This CDR3 contains 15 residues. Germline V gene sequence: CDR1 MNHNS, CDR2 SASEGT. CDR3 nucleotides: TGTGCCAGCACTGAAGCGGGCCGAGGGTTCGACGAGCAGTACTTC. Encoded protein: CASTEAGRGFDEQYF.

V gene TRBV7-9 combines with J gene TRBJ2-7; 13 bases line up with TRBD2. This CDR3 comprises 15 residues. Germline loops: CDR1 SEHNR, CDR2 FQNEAQ (reference sequence). The ends lost 1 base at V and 5 bases at J; junction bases unmatched: 2. In DNA form, the CDR3 reads TGTGCCAGCAGCTTAGAGGGACTAGCGGGGAACGAGCAGTACTTC. Its protein is CASSLEGLAGNEQYF.

The chain is built from TRBV3-1 (or the pseudogene TRBV3-2) and TRBJ1-5, with D possibly being TRBD1 (5 bases). Per germline, CDR1 LGHDT and CDR2 YNNKEL (reference sequence). The CDR3 contains 16 residues. Trimming stripped 0 bases from V and 2 bases from J, with 11 bases between. The CDR3 here is CASSQDYRLGNQPQHF. The CDR3 nucleotides read TGTGCCAGCAGCCAAGATTACAGGCTAGGCAATCAGCCCCAGCATTTT.

The V and J genes are TRBV6-5 and TRBJ1-5; no definite D call. Looked up from germline, CDR1 is MNHEY and CDR2 is SVGAGI. The CDR3 extends over 12 amino acids. V was cut by 7 bases and J by 4 bases, with 8 bases left in between. Here the CDR3 reads CASNYPNQPQHF. In DNA form, the CDR3 reads TGTGCCAGCAACTACCCGAATCAGCCCCAGCATTTT.

With respect to this clone: The sample carries other DNA sequences with the same CDR3. The V gene is TRBV9, the J gene TRBJ2-2; the D is unclear. Germline-derived CDR1 and CDR2 are SGDLS and YYNGEE. The CDR3 covers 14 residues. Trimming left V 0 bases short and J 2 bases short, with 5 bases between. CDR3 DNA sequence: TGTGCCAGCAGCGTAGCGGGTAACACCGGGGAGCTGTTTTTT. The encoded protein is CASSVAGNTGELFF.

This rearrangement joins TRBV7-3 to TRBJ2-3; 10 nucleotides line up with TRBD1. Per the germline V gene, CDR1 is SGHTA and CDR2 is FQGTGA. This CDR3 is 17 amino acids long. Trimming at V came to 2 bases and at J to 3 bases, leaving 8 bases not matched to a gene. DNA for the CDR3: TGTGCCAGCAGCTTACTTATGGGGACAGGGGAGACAGATACGCAGTATTTT. It is translated as CASSLLMGTGETDTQYF. The full variable domain, in which reference TRBV7-3 and TRBJ2-3 provide the parts outside the CDR3, is GAGVSQTPSNKVTEKGKYVELRCDPISGHTALYWYRQSLGQGPEFLIYFQGTGAADDSGLPNDRFFAVRPEGSVSTLKIQRTERGDSAVYLCASSLLMGTGETDTQYFGPGTRLTVL.

The table lists this clone with a few counts. The V and J genes are TRBV11-2 and TRBJ1-1; D may be TRBD1 (6 bases). V was shortened by 3 bases and J by 1 base, with 15 bases between the two germline ends. CDR3 length: 16 amino acids. Germline V gene data show CDR1 as SGHAT and CDR2 as FQNNGV. This chain's CDR3 is CASSFGGQGWNTEAFF. CDR3 sequence (DNA): TGTGCCAGCAGCTTTGGGGGTCAGGGGTGGAACACTGAAGCTTTCTTT.

The chain uses TRBV4-2 and TRBJ2-2; D is uncertain. Trimming cost V 0 bases and J 1 base, with 18 bases left between them. Germline V lookup: CDR1 LGHNA, CDR2 YNFKEQ. CDR3 length: 19 residues. Here the CDR3 reads CASSQDPRLSTLNTGELFF. The DNA of the CDR3 is TGTGCCAGCAGCCAAGACCCGCGCCTCTCAACTTTGAACACCGGGGAGCTGTTTTTT.

As concerns this clone: The junction does not match germline at one end; this may be a read error. The V and J genes are TRBV6-5 and TRBJ1-5, with D possibly matching TRBD1 (6 bases). Per the germline V gene, CDR1 is MNHEY and CDR2 is SVGAGI. The CDR3 has 12 residues. The CDR3 protein is CASSDRTGSWPF. CDR3 nucleotide sequence: TGTGCCAGCAGCGATAGAACAGGGTCCTGGCCTTTT.

The chain recombines TRBV5-1 with TRBJ2-7; D is ambiguous. The germline V and J ends were trimmed by 0 bases and 2 bases, with 9 bases remaining between them. Per the germline V gene, CDR1 is SGHRS and CDR2 is YFSETQ. The CDR3 is 14 residues long. The CDR3 nucleotides read TGCGCCAGCAGCTTGGTGGCTGGGCCCTACGAGCAGTACTTC. It encodes CASSLVAGPYEQYF.

V and J are TRBV28 and TRBJ2-7, with 7 bases fitting TRBD2. Germline values: CDR1 MDHEN, CDR2 SYDVKM. The CDR3 sequence is 14 residues long. V was pared by 7 bases and J by 7 bases, with 13 bases of the junction left unmatched. The CDR3 DNA reads as TGTGCCAGCATACTCGGGAGGAGGGTGGGAGAGCAGTACTTC. As protein: CASILGRRVGEQYF.

The V gene is TRBV7-2, the J gene TRBJ1-3; a weak D match, TRBD1 (5 bases). The CDR3 contains 17 residues. V dropped 1 base and J dropped 1 base, with 14 bases sitting between them. In germline, CDR1 is SGHTA, CDR2 FQGNSA. CDR3 sequence reads: CASSLDWTRASGNTIYF. For the CDR3, the DNA is TGTGCCAGCAGCTTAGACTGGACCAGGGCATCTGGAAACACCATATATTTT.

The chain recombines TRBV27 with TRBJ1-2; D is unclear. Trimming shortened V by 6 bases and J by 7 bases, and 9 bases separated the two germline ends. The CDR3 is 11 amino acids. CDR1 and CDR2 (germline): MNHEY, SMNVEV (reference sequence). The CDR3 spells CASRAPGGYTF. CDR3 sequence (DNA): TGTGCCAGCAGAGCCCCGGGTGGCTACACCTTC.

The V call is TRBV6-5, the J call TRBJ1-2, with unresolved D. Germline V gene data show CDR1 as MNHEY and CDR2 as SVGAGI. This CDR3 has 13 amino acids. V dropped 6 bases and J dropped 6 bases, with 14 bases sitting between them. The CDR3 nucleotides read TGTGCCAGCAGGGAGGGCCCGGCGGATGGCTACACCTTC. Amino acid sequence: CASREGPADGYTF.

The rearrangement uses TRBV4-1 and TRBJ1-1, with 9 positions matching TRBD1. The junction had 15 bases not matched to a gene; V was cut back by 8 bases and J by 5 bases. From germline, CDR1 is MGHRA and CDR2 YSYEKL. The CDR3 extends over 16 amino acids. Here the CDR3 DNA reads TGCGCCAGCCGAGGCCGGGACAGGGTGCTAGGGACTGAAGCTTTCTTT. It is translated as CASRGRDRVLGTEAFF.

The chain combines TRBV2 with TRBJ1-2; D remains unclear. Trimming removed 4 bases from V and 2 bases from J, with 11 bases in between. Germline CDR1 reads SNHLY; CDR2 reads FYNNEI. There are 14 residues in the CDR3. For the CDR3, the DNA is TGTGCCAGCAGTGGTACCGGGGTGAACTATGGCTACACCTTC. Translating gives CASSGTGVNYGYTF.